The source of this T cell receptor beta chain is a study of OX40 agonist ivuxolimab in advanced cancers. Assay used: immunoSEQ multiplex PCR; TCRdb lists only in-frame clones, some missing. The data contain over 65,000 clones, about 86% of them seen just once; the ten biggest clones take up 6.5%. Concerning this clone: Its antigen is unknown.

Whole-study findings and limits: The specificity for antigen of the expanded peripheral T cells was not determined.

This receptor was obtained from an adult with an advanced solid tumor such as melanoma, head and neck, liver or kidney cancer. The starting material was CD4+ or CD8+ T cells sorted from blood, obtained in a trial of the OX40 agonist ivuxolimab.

CDR3 coding DNA: TGCAGCGTTGAAGAGGCAGGGAGGAATGGCTACACCTTC. This gives the protein CSVEEAGRNGYTF. The V and J genes are TRBV29-1 and TRBJ1-2; weak D call: TRBD1 (5 bases). CDR1 SQVTM and CDR2 ANQGSEA come from the germline V gene. This CDR3 is 13 amino acids long. Trimming left V 0 bases short and J 6 bases short, with 11 bases between.